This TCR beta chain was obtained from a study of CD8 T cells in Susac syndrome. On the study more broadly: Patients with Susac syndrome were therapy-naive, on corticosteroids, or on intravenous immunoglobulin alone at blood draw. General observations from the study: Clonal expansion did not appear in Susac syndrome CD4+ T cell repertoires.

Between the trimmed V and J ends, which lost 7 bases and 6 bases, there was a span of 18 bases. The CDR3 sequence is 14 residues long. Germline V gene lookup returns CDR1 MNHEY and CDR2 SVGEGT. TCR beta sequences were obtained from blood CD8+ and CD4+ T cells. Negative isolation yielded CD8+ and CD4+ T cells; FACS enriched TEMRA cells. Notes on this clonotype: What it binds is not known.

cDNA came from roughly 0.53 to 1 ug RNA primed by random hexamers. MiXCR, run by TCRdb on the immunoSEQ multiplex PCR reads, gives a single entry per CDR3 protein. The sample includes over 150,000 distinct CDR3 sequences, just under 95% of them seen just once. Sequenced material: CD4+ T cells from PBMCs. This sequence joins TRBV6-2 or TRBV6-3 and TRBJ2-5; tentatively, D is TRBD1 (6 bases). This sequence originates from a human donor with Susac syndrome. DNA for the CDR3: TGTGCCAGCAAAGCACCCCAGGGGCGGAAGACCCAGTACTTC. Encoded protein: CASKAPQGRKTQYF.